The rows below give T cell receptor beta chains drawn from one sample of a study of T cells in Graves' hyperthyroidism and ophthalmopathy. TCRdb re-called the multiplex PCR reads through MiXCR, storing one row per CDR3 protein. The sample lists fewer than 800,000 distinct CDR3 sequences; about a sixth were seen once. The sequencing input was blood. Every receptor here comes from a man aged 18 to 29 with Graves' hyperthyroidism. The CDR3 runs from the conserved cysteine through the conserved F or W. Each record gives: D gene, V gene, J gene, clone size, CDR3 DNA, CDR3 protein. The D gene is left open where the match is weak. The listing skips clone size in some rows; elsewhere it reads once, few, many or a size class.

d_call: -
v_call: TRBV27
j_call: TRBJ2-3
clone_size: many
cdr3_nt: TGTGCCAGCAGTTTAAGCTCCTACACAGATACGCAGTATTTT
cdr3_aa: CASSLSSYTDTQYF

d_call: -
v_call: TRBV4-1
j_call: TRBJ2-1
clone_size: -
cdr3_nt: TGCGCCAGCAGCCAAGAGGGCCCAGGGAGGAGTGACAATGAGCAGTTCTTC
cdr3_aa: CASSQEGPGRSDNEQFF

d_call: TRBD2
v_call: TRBV20-1
j_call: TRBJ2-3
clone_size: many
cdr3_nt: TGCAGTGCTAGAGATCTTAGGACTAGCGGGAGTTATGAAAGCACAGATACGCAGTATTTT
cdr3_aa: CSARDLRTSGSYESTDTQYF

d_call: -
v_call: TRBV20-1
j_call: TRBJ1-5
clone_size: -
cdr3_nt: TGCAGTGCTAGGCCCCCCTCGTCTGGGGATAGCAATCAGCCCCAGCATTTT
cdr3_aa: CSARPPSSGDSNQPQHF

d_call: TRBD1
v_call: TRBV28
j_call: TRBJ1-5
clone_size: few
cdr3_nt: TGTGCCAGCAGCACCAACAGAGGGGGCCGGAGCAATCAGCCCCAGCATTTT
cdr3_aa: CASSTNRGGRSNQPQHF

d_call: -
v_call: TRBV7-8
j_call: TRBJ1-5
clone_size: many
cdr3_nt: TGTGCCAGCAGCCCTAGTACAGGGAGCAATCAGCCCCAGCATTTT
cdr3_aa: CASSPSTGSNQPQHF

d_call: -
v_call: TRBV7-8
j_call: TRBJ2-7
clone_size: many
cdr3_nt: TGTGCCAGCACCCTCCCATTAGGGGGGAGCTCCTACGAGCAGTACTTC
cdr3_aa: CASTLPLGGSSYEQYF

d_call: -
v_call: TRBV4-3
j_call: TRBJ1-2
clone_size: few
cdr3_nt: TGCGCCAGCAGCCAAAGGACCCTAGGGTACGGCTACACCTTC
cdr3_aa: CASSQRTLGYGYTF

d_call: -
v_call: TRBV11-1
j_call: TRBJ2-7
clone_size: many
cdr3_nt: TGTGCCAGCAGCCCCCCCGGGTCCACCTTCGAGCAGTACTTC
cdr3_aa: CASSPPGSTFEQYF

d_call: TRBD1
v_call: TRBV10-3
j_call: TRBJ1-5
clone_size: -
cdr3_nt: TGTGCCATCAGTACCGGGACAGGGAGGGATCAGCCCCAGCATTTT
cdr3_aa: CAISTGTGRDQPQHF

d_call: -
v_call: TRBV6-2/TRBV6-3
j_call: TRBJ2-1
clone_size: few
cdr3_nt: TGTGCCAGCAGTCAACGGGGGGGACAGATCAACAATGAGCAGTTCTTC
cdr3_aa: CASSQRGGQINNEQFF